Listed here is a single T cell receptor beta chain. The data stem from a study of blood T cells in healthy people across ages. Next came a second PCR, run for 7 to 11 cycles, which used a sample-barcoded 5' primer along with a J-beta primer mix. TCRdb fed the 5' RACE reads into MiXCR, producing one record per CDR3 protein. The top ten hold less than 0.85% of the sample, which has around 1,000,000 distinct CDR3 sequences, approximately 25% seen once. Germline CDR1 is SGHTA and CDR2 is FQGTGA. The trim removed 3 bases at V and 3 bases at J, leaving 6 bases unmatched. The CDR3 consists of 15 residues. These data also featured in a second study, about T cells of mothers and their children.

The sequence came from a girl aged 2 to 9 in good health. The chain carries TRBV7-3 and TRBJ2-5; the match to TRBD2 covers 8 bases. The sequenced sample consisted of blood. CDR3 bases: TGTGCCAGCAGCTTGGACGGGGGGGCCGAAGAGACCCAGTACTTC. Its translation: CASSLDGGAEETQYF.